Below, one T cell receptor (beta chain) is given with its context. The target antigen is unknown. Germline values: CDR1 SEHNR, CDR2 FQNEAQ (reference sequence). This CDR3 comprises 13 residues. Trimming took off 5 bases at V and 3 bases at J, with 11 bases between the two ends. This entry comes from a study of blood T cells in healthy people across ages. About the study: There was about one barcoded beta molecule captured by template switching per two T cells. Study observations and caveats: When set beside aged donors, long-lived donors presented more naive CD4+ cells and higher diversity. With donor CMV status unknown, expanded clonotype changes were possibly confounded.

Then a second PCR, running about 7 to 11 cycles, was carried out with a sample-barcoded 5' primer and a J-beta primer mix. CDR3-containing paired-end reads numbering at least 3 million came from each sample. A single record per CDR3 protein comes from TCRdb applying MiXCR to the 5' RACE reads. The sample has fewer than 950,000 distinct CDR3 sequences, roughly 50% seen once; the top ten hold under 50%. The TCR originated in a man older than 75 in good health. The chain has TRBV7-9 and TRBJ2-7; D gene uncertain. The specimen was blood. The CDR3 reads CASSPPPGYEQYF. CDR3 bases: TGTGCCAGCAGCCCCCCCCCTGGCTACGAGCAGTACTTC.